The 2 T cell receptor beta chains below come from one sample, sequenced in a study of cytomegalovirus exposure and HLA in healthy donors. Primers for the PCR totalled 60 Vbeta and 13 Jbeta. Sequenced by immunoSEQ multiplex PCR; TCRdb stores in-frame clones only, minus some. The sample carries about 160,000 clones, 80% to 85% recorded once. The specimen sequenced was PBMCs. Receptors originate from a man younger than 35 in good health and CMV-seronegative.

CDR3 nucleotide sequence: TGCGCCAGCAGGGGCGTTGGCGACTATGGCTACACCTTC. It is translated as CASRGVGDYGYTF. This rearrangement joins TRBV4-3 to TRBJ1-2, with unresolved D. Germline V gives CDR1 LGHNA, CDR2 YSLEER. V lost 6 bases, J lost 3 bases, and 11 bases lay in between. CDR3 length: 13 amino acids.

The rearrangement links TRBV7-5 to TRBJ2-7; the table's D call TRBD2 went unverified against the DNA. TRBV7-5 is an annotated pseudogene. The CDR3 is 18 residues long. The CDR3 DNA sequence: TGTGTCAGAAGCTGCGGCAGGATTAGCGGGACTCGCTCCTACGAGCAGTACTTC. The encoded protein is CVRSCGRISGTRSYEQYF.